This T cell receptor (beta chain) was identified during a study of CD8+ T cells in alopecia areata. On the study more broadly: Tofacitinib was taken orally by treated patients, and the dose was 5 to 10 mg twice daily. The protocol delivered tofacitinib for 6 to 18 months, then withdrew it for 6 months.

It was cDNA, reverse transcribed from extracted RNA, that served as the sequencing template. Method: immunoSEQ multiplex PCR; TCRdb's copy keeps in-frame clones and lacks some. The table has roughly 100,000 clones, approximately 90% seen once. Note on this clone: As yet, its antigen is unknown.

CDR3 length: 17 residues. Trimming cost V 0 bases and J 3 bases; bases outside gene matches: 7. The germline gives CDR1 MGHRA, CDR2 YSYEKL. Whole-study results and caveats: A great number of expanded lesional clones endured in scalp and blood during tofacitinib. Treatment with tofacitinib significantly lowered scalp clonality and reduced expanded CD8+ clones among the top 100.

Described treatment: oral pan-JAK inhibitor, 5-10 mg twice daily. Sequences were derived from CD8+ T cells sorted from blood, sampled between weeks 30 and 35, from a patient treated with tofacitinib. The V gene is TRBV4-1, the J gene TRBJ2-3; 9 bases line up with TRBD2. This clonotype was sampled from a human donor with alopecia areata. CDR3 residues: CASSQDPPAGGTDTQYF. The CDR3 nucleotides are TGCGCCAGCAGCCAAGATCCCCCAGCGGGAGGAACAGATACGCAGTATTTT.